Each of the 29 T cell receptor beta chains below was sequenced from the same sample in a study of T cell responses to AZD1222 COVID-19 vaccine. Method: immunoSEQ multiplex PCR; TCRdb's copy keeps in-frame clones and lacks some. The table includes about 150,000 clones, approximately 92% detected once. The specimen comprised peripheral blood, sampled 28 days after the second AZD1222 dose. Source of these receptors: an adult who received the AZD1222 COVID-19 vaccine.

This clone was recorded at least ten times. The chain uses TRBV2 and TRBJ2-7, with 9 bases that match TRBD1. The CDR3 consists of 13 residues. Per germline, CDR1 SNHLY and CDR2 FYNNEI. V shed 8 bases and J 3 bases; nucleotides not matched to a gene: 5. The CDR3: CASGDRVSYEQYF. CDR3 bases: TGTGCCAGCGGGGACAGGGTAAGCTACGAGCAGTACTTC.

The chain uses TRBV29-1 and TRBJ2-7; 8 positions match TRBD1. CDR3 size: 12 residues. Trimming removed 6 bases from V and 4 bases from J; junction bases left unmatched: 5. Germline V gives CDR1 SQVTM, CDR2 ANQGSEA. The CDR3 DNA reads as TGCAGCGTGAGTGACAGGGGTTACGAGCAGTACTTC. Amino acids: CSVSDRGYEQYF.

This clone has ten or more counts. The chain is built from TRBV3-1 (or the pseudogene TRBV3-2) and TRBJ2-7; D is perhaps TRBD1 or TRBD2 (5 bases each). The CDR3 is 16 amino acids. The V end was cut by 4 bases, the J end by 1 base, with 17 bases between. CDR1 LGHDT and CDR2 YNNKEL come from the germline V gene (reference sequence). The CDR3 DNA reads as TGTGCCAGCAGCCCTGAAGAGGGTTGGGGGTCCTACGAGCAGTACTTC. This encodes CASSPEEGWGSYEQYF.

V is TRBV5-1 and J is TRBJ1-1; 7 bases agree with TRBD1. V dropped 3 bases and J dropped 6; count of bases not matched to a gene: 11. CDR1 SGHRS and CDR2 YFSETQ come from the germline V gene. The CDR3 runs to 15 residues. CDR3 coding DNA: TGCGCCAGCAGCTCCCCGCAAGGGGGCGTCGCTGAAGCTTTCTTT. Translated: CASSSPQGGVAEAFF.

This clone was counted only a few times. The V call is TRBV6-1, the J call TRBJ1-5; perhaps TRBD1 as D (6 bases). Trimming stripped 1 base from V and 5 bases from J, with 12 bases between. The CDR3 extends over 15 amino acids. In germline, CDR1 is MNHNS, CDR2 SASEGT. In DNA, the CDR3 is TGTGCCAGCAGTGAAGTCGGGACACTCGATCAGCCCCAGCATTTT. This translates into CASSEVGTLDQPQHF.

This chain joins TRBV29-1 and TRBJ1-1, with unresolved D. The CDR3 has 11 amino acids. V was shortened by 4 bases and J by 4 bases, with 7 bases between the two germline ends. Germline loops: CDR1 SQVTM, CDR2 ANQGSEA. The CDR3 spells CSVVRGTEAFF. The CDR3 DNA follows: TGCAGCGTTGTACGGGGCACTGAAGCTTTCTTT.

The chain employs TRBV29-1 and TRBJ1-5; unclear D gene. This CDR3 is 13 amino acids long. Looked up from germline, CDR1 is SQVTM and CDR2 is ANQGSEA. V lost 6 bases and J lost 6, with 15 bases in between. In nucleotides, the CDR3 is TGCAGCGTGGAGACTACAGCAGGTCAGCCCCAGCATTTT. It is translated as CSVETTAGQPQHF. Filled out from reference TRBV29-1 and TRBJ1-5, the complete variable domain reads SAVISQKPSRDICQRGTSLTIQCQVDSQVTMMFWYRQQPGQSLTLIATANQGSEATYESGFVIDKFPISRPNLTFSTLTVSNMSPEDSSIYLCSVETTAGQPQHFGDGTRLSIL.

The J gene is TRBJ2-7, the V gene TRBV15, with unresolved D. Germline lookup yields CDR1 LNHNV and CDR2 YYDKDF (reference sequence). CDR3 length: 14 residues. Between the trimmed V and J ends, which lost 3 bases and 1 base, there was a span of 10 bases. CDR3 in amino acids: CATSSFQRSYEQYF. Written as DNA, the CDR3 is TGTGCCACCAGCAGTTTTCAGAGATCCTACGAGCAGTACTTC.

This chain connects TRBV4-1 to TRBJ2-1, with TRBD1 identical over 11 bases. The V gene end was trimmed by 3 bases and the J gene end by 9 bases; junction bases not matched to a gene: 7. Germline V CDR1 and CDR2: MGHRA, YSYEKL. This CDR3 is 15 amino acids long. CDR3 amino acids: CASSQLGQGAGEQFF. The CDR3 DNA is TGCGCCAGCAGCCAGCTTGGACAGGGGGCTGGTGAGCAGTTCTTC.

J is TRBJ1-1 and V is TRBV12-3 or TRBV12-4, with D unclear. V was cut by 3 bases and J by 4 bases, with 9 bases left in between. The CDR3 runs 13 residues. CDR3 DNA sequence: TGTGCCAGCAGTTTTGTTATAGGCACTGAAGCTTTCTTT. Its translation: CASSFVIGTEAFF.

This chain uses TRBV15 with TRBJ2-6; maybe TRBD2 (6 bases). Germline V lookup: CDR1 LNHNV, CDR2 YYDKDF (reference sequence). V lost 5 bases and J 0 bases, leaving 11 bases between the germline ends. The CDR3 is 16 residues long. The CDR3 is CATSPGRDSGANVLTF. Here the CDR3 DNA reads TGTGCCACCAGCCCCGGGAGAGACTCTGGGGCCAACGTCCTGACTTTC.

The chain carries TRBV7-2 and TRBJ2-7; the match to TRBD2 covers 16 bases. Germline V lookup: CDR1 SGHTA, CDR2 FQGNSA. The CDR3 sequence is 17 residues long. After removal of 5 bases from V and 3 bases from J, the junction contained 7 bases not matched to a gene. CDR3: CASSVGGLAGGNYEQYF. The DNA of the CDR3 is TGTGCCAGCAGCGTGGGGGGACTAGCGGGAGGGAACTACGAGCAGTACTTC.

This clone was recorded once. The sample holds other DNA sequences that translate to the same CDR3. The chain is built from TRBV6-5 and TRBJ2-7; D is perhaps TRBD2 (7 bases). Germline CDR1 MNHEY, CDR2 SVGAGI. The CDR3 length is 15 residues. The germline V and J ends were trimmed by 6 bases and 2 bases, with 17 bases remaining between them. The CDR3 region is CASRGGGGGPYEQYF. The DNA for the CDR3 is TGTGCCAGCAGGGGAGGGGGAGGCGGGCCCTACGAGCAGTACTTC.

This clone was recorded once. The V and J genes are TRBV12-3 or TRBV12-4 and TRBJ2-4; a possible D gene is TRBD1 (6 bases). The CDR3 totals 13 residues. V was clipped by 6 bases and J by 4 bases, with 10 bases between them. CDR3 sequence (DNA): TGTGCCAGCAGCTCGACAGGAAAAAACATTCAGTACTTC. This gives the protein CASSSTGKNIQYF.

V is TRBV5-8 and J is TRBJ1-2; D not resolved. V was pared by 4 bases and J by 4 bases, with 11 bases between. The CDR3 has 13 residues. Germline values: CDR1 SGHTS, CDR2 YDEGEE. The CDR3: CASSEVLAYGYTF. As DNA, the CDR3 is TGTGCCAGCAGCGAAGTATTGGCCTATGGCTACACCTTC.

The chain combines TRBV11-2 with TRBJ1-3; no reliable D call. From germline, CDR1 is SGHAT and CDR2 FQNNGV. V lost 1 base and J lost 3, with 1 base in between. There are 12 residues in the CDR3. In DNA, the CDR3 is TGTGCCAGCAGCTTAGGTGGAAACACCATATATTTT. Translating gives CASSLGGNTIYF.

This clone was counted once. The CDR3 DNA is TGTGCCAGCAGCTTAGACAGAAGAGAGAACACTGAAGCTTTCTTT. Its translation is CASSLDRRENTEAFF. The chain is built from TRBV7-9 and TRBJ1-1; D is uncertain. Germline V gives CDR1 SEHNR, CDR2 FQNEAQ (reference sequence). CDR3 size: 15 residues. V dropped 1 base and J dropped 1 base, with 10 bases sitting between them.

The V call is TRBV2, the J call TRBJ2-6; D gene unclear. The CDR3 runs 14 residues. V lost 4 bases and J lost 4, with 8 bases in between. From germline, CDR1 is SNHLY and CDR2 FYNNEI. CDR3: CASSVTTGANVLTF. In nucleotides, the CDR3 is TGTGCCAGCAGTGTGACAACCGGGGCCAACGTCCTGACTTTC. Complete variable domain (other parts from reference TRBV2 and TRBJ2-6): EPEVTQTPSHQVTQMGQEVILRCVPISNHLYFYWYRQILGQKVEFLVSFYNNEISEKSEIFDDQFSVERPDGSNFTLKIRSTKLEDSAMYFCASSVTTGANVLTFGAGSRLTVL.

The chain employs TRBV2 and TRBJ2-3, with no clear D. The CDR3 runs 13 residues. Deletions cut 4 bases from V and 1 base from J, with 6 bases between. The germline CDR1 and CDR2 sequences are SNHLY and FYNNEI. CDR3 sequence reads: CASSVRRTDTQYF. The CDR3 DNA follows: TGTGCCAGCAGTGTTCGGCGCACAGATACGCAGTATTTT.

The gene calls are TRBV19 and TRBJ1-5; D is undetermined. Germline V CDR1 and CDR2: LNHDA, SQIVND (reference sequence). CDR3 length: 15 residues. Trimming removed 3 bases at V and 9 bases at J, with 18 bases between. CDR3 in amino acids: CASSIPQGRAGPQHF. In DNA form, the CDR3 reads TGTGCCAGTAGTATCCCTCAAGGCCGCGCGGGGCCCCAGCATTTT.

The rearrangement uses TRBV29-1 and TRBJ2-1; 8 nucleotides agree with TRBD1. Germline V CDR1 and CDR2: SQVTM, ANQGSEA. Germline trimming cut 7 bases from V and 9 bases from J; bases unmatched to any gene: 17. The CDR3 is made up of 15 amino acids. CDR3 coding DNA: TGCAGCGCACCCCGTACCGGGACAGGTTTTGGTGAGCAGTTCTTC. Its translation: CSAPRTGTGFGEQFF.

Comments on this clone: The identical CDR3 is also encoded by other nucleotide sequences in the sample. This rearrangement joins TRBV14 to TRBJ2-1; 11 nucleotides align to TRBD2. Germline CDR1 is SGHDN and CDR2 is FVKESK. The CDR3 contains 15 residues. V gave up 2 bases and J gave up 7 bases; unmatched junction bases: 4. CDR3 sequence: CASSQTSGGGNEQFF. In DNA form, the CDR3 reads TGTGCCAGCAGCCAAACTAGCGGGGGTGGGAATGAGCAGTTCTTC.

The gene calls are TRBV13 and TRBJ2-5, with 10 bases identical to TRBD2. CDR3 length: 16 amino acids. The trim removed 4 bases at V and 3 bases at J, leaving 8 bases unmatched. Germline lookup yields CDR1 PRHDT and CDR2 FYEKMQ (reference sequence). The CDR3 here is CASSSTRTSGKETQYF. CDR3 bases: TGTGCCAGCAGCTCCACTCGGACTAGCGGTAAAGAGACCCAGTACTTC.

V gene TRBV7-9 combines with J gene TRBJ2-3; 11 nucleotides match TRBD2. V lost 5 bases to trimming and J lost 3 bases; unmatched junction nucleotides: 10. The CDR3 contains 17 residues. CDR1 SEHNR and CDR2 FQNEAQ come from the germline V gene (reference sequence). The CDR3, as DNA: TGTGCCAGCAGCCCACTAGCGGGAGACAAACGTACAGATACGCAGTATTTT. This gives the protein CASSPLAGDKRTDTQYF.

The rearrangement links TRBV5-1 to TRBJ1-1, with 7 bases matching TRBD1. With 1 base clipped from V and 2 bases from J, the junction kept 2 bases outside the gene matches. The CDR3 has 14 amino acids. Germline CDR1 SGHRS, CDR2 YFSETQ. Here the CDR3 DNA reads TGCGCCAGCAGCTTGACAGGGGATAACACTGAAGCTTTCTTT. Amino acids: CASSLTGDNTEAFF.

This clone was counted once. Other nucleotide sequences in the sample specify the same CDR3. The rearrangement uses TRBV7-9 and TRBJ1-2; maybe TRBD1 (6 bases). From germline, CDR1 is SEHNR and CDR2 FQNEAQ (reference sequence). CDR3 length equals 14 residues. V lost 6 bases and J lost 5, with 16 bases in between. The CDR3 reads CASSLEGGGYGYTF. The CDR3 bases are TGTGCCAGCAGTTTGGAGGGGGGAGGGTATGGCTACACCTTC.

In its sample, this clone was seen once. The CDR3 reads CASSQEAFTGNTEAFF. CDR3 coding DNA: TGCGCCAGCAGCCAAGAGGCATTCACGGGGAACACTGAAGCTTTCTTT. The rearrangement links TRBV4-1 to TRBJ1-1, with D unclear. CDR3 length: 16 residues. The V and J ends lost 0 bases and 1 base respectively, with 12 bases between them. Germline V gives CDR1 MGHRA, CDR2 YSYEKL.

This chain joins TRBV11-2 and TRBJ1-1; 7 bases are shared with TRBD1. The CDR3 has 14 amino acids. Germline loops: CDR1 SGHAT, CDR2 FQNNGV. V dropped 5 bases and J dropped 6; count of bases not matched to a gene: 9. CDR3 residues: CASSTYRGGSEAFF. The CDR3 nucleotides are TGTGCCAGCAGCACCTACAGGGGAGGCTCTGAAGCTTTCTTT.

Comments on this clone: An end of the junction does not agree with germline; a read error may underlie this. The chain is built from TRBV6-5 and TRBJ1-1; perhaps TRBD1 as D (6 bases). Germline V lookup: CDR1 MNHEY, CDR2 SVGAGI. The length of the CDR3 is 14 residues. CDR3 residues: CASSSRTDNIEAFF. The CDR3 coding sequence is TGTGCCAGCAGTTCAAGGACAGATAACATTGAAGCTTTCTTT.